A few counts support the clone carrying this TCR beta chain. Its target is not known. Through a sample-barcoded 5' primer and a J-beta primer mix, a second PCR was run for roughly 7 to 12 cycles. Via MiXCR, TCRdb re-called the 5' RACE reads, giving one row per CDR3 protein. The repertoire has around 1.5 million distinct CDR3 sequences, around 42% of them found once; the top ten carry 6.5% to 10%. The sample is drawn from a study of blood T cells in healthy people across ages. The length of the CDR3 is 12 residues. V was trimmed by 5 bases and J by 4 bases, leaving 11 bases between them. Germline CDR1 is SQVTM and CDR2 is ANQGSEA. Regarding the study as a whole: With age, beta diversity per million T cells declined roughly linearly, significantly by 40. Unsorted PBMCs ruled out conclusive naive versus antigen-experienced comparison.

This TCR was sampled from a woman between 18 and 29 years old in good health. The chain recombines TRBV29-1 with TRBJ1-1; D perhaps matches TRBD1 (6 bases). Material for sequencing was blood. CDR3 region: CSVTRGTTEAFF. The CDR3, as DNA: TGCAGCGTTACCAGGGGTACCACTGAAGCTTTCTTT. Drawing the rest from reference TRBV29-1 and TRBJ1-1, the complete variable domain is SAVISQKPSRDICQRGTSLTIQCQVDSQVTMMFWYRQQPGQSLTLIATANQGSEATYESGFVIDKFPISRPNLTFSTLTVSNMSPEDSSIYLCSVTRGTTEAFFGQGTRLTVV.